This T cell receptor beta chain was observed in a study of post-analysis software for immune sequencing data. The TCR beta cDNA libraries carried unique molecular identifiers. When about 0.85 to 11 million T cells were used, they gave some 540,000 cDNA molecules. A single record per CDR3 protein comes from TCRdb applying MiXCR to the PCR reads. Altogether fewer than 600,000 distinct CDR3 sequences are present, under 55% being singletons, with the ten largest covering 9% to 14%. The J segment lost 5 bases and the V segment lost 4 bases, leaving 11 bases of the junction unmatched. The CDR3 consists of 15 residues. Looked up from germline, CDR1 is MGHDK and CDR2 is SYGVNS. A note on this clonotype: The antigen is undetermined.

Study-wide results and caveats: Among 5 or 6 TRBV segments more frequent in patients than controls were TRBV5-6, TRBV5-1 and TRBV20-1. Strong co-clustering by F measure was seen for same-batch samples.

The chain carries TRBV25-1 and TRBJ2-7; 7 bases are shared with TRBD1. The receptor was isolated from a girl aged 10-17 years with multiple sclerosis. Material: blood. The CDR3 protein is CASSALNRGRDEQYF. Written as DNA, the CDR3 is TGTGCCAGCAGTGCCCTAAACAGGGGAAGGGACGAGCAGTACTTC.